The 24 T cell receptor beta chains below all came from one sample that was sequenced in a study of shared clonotypes between healthy human individuals. The protocol was immunoSEQ multiplex PCR, while the TCRdb copy is restricted to in-frame clones and leaves out a portion. This sample yields about 2 million clones, of which 95% are seen a single time; roughly 0.13% belongs to the top ten. The material sequenced was naive CD4+ T cells sorted from blood. Indicated subset: CD45RA+ positively selected. These TCRs come from a man aged 18 to 29 in good health.

The chain combines TRBV5-1 with TRBJ1-1, with D perhaps TRBD1 (6 bases). Germline-derived CDR1 and CDR2 are SGHRS and YFSETQ. This CDR3 region has 14 residues. V was cut by 4 bases and J by 3 bases, with 13 bases left in between. The CDR3 here is CASSVRGADTEAFF. In nucleotides, the CDR3 is TGCGCCAGCAGCGTCAGGGGAGCGGACACTGAAGCTTTCTTT. Full variable domain (missing parts from reference TRBV5-1 and TRBJ1-1): KAGVTQTPRYLIKTRGQQVTLSCSPISGHRSVSWYQQTPGQGLQFLFEYFSETQRNKGNFPGRFSGRQFSNSRSEMNVSTLELGDSALYLCASSVRGADTEAFFGQGTRLTVV.

The chain employs TRBV2 and TRBJ2-2, with 7 bases aligning to TRBD1. The J segment lost 1 base and the V segment lost 6 bases, leaving 8 bases of the junction unmatched. This CDR3 is 16 amino acids long. Looked up from germline, CDR1 is SNHLY and CDR2 is FYNNEI. The DNA for the CDR3 is TGTGCCAGCAGCTTGAGGGCAGGGGGGAACACCGGGGAGCTGTTTTTT. Translated, it gives CASSLRAGGNTGELFF.

The V gene is TRBV6-1, the J gene TRBJ2-3; D is undetermined. In germline, CDR1 is MNHNS, CDR2 SASEGT. This CDR3 region has 14 residues. The V end lost 0 bases, the J end lost 1 base, and 5 bases lay between the germline ends. In DNA, the CDR3 is TGTGCCAGCAGTGAAGCGCCGGGCACAGATACGCAGTATTTT. This codes for CASSEAPGTDTQYF.

The chain carries TRBV28 and TRBJ1-3; D not certain. The CDR3 has 11 residues. Trimming left V 5 bases short and J 9 bases short, with 8 bases between. Germline V CDR1 and CDR2: MDHEN, SYDVKM. The CDR3 region is CASSLESTIYF. The CDR3 DNA is TGTGCCAGCAGTCTTGAGAGCACCATATATTTT. Filled out from reference TRBV28 and TRBJ1-3, the complete variable domain reads DVKVTQSSRYLVKRTGEKVFLECVQDMDHENMFWYRQDPGLGLRLIYFSYDVKMKEKGDIPEGYSVSREKKERFSLILESASTNQTSMYLCASSLESTIYFGEGSWLTVV.

The V gene is TRBV7-9, the J gene TRBJ2-1; D uncertain. Germline V gives CDR1 SEHNR, CDR2 FQNEAQ (reference sequence). The V gene lost 3 bases and the J gene lost 8 bases, with 11 bases spanning the gap. This CDR3 spans 13 amino acids. CDR3 sequence: CASSLGSVDEQFF. In nucleotides, the CDR3 is TGTGCCAGCAGCTTGGGGTCCGTTGATGAGCAGTTCTTC.

The CDR3 nucleotides read TGCGCCAGCAGCTCGAGCACAGGGGCCCTTAATGAAAAACTGTTTTTT. This gives the protein CASSSSTGALNEKLFF. The V call is TRBV5-1, the J call TRBJ1-4; 7 bases match TRBD1. The length of the CDR3 is 16 residues. Germline V gene data show CDR1 as SGHRS and CDR2 as YFSETQ. The ends lost 3 bases at V and 4 bases at J; junction bases unmatched: 9.

This clone occurred once. The genes are TRBV9 and TRBJ2-3; 7 bases fit TRBD1. Trimming at V came to 3 bases and at J to 1 base, leaving 5 bases not matched to a gene. The CDR3 contains 15 residues. Germline V CDR1 and CDR2: SGDLS, YYNGEE. CDR3 sequence reads: CASSARTGRTDTQYF. The DNA of the CDR3 is TGTGCCAGCAGCGCCCGGACAGGACGCACAGATACGCAGTATTTT.

The V call is TRBV2, the J call TRBJ2-3; TRBD1 might be the D (6 bases). V was cut by 7 bases and J by 4 bases, with 21 bases left in between. Germline V CDR1 and CDR2: SNHLY, FYNNEI. The CDR3 is 16 residues long. DNA of the CDR3: TGTGCCAGCAAGCCAGAGGCGTTAGGGGGTGCAGATACGCAGTATTTT. It yields the protein CASKPEALGGADTQYF. Drawing the rest from reference TRBV2 and TRBJ2-3, the complete variable domain is EPEVTQTPSHQVTQMGQEVILRCVPISNHLYFYWYRQILGQKVEFLVSFYNNEISEKSEIFDDQFSVERPDGSNFTLKIRSTKLEDSAMYFCASKPEALGGADTQYFGPGTRLTVL.

The chain recombines TRBV18 with TRBJ1-2, with D tentatively TRBD1 (6 bases). V was clipped by 4 bases and J by 5 bases, with 11 bases between them. The germline V gene has CDR1 KGHSH and CDR2 LQKENI. The CDR3 has 13 residues. The CDR3 sequence is CASSRTVEYGYTF. Here the CDR3 DNA reads TGTGCCAGCTCACGGACAGTTGAGTATGGCTACACCTTC.

V gene TRBV10-3 combines with J gene TRBJ1-2; TRBD1 aligns across 9 bases. The CDR3 spans 15 residues. Germline lookup yields CDR1 ENHRY and CDR2 SYGVKD. Germline trimming cut 2 bases from V and 8 bases from J; bases unmatched to any gene: 9. The CDR3 loop reads CAISESRQGDLGYTF. In DNA form, the CDR3 reads TGTGCCATCAGTGAGAGTAGACAGGGGGATCTGGGCTACACCTTC.

This chain uses TRBV4-3 with TRBJ1-4; TRBD1 agrees at 10 bases. Germline assignment: CDR1 LGHNA and CDR2 YSLEER. The CDR3 has 19 amino acids. Trimming took 4 bases from V and 2 from J; bases not matched to a gene: 13. This CDR3 reads CASSPGTGARMGTNEKLFF. CDR3 DNA sequence: TGCGCCAGCAGCCCCGGGACAGGGGCACGAATGGGGACTAATGAAAAACTGTTTTTT.

Regarding this clone: Other DNA sequences in this specimen translate into the identical CDR3. V gene TRBV20-1 combines with J gene TRBJ1-2; TRBD1 agrees at 7 bases. CDR1 is DFQATT and CDR2 is SNEGSKA in the germline V gene (reference sequence). This CDR3 has 11 residues. With 5 bases clipped from V and 8 bases from J, the junction kept 5 bases outside the gene matches. The CDR3 sequence is CSARDRDGYTF. DNA of the CDR3: TGCAGTGCTCGGGACAGAGACGGCTACACCTTC.

This chain connects TRBV11-1 to TRBJ1-6; tentatively, D is TRBD1 (5 bases). Germline loops: CDR1 SGHAT, CDR2 FQDESV (reference sequence). V dropped 7 bases and J dropped 7 bases, with 26 bases sitting between them. The length of the CDR3 is 18 residues. DNA for the CDR3: TGTGCCAGCATCCCCGCCGGGGGAAGAGCGCCGCTAAATTCACCCCTCCACTTT. Its translation: CASIPAGGRAPLNSPLHF.

V and J are TRBV6-5 and TRBJ2-2; a possible D gene is TRBD1 (6 bases). V lost 6 bases, J lost 4 bases, and 15 bases lay in between. The CDR3 is 15 amino acids. Germline CDR1 and CDR2: MNHEY and SVGAGI. In nucleotides, the CDR3 is TGTGCCAGCAGCTCCTTCCTAGGGGGCACCGGGGAGCTGTTTTTT. Translation gives CASSSFLGGTGELFF.

CDR3 nucleotide sequence: TGCGCCAGCAGTGCCCAAGGGGGGGGACAACCATACGAGCAGTACTTC. Protein sequence: CASSAQGGGQPYEQYF. The chain has TRBV10-1 and TRBJ2-7; a weak D match, TRBD2 (7 bases). Trimming stripped 4 bases from V and 4 bases from J, with 20 bases between. The germline CDR1 and CDR2 sequences are WNHNN and SYGVQD (reference sequence). This CDR3 contains 16 residues.

The chain carries TRBV7-9 and TRBJ2-1; the D gene is possibly TRBD1 (6 bases). V lost 11 bases, J lost 8 bases, and 16 bases lay in between. This CDR3 has 12 amino acids. CDR1 SEHNR and CDR2 FQNEAQ come from the germline V gene (reference sequence). The CDR3 DNA is TGTGCCGCGGCACAGGGTAGCCATGAGCAGTTCTTC. This sequence encodes CAAAQGSHEQFF.

CDR3 in DNA: TGTGCCAGCAAGGGACAGGTTGTGGGGGAGCTGTTTTTT. This encodes CASKGQVVGELFF. The chain couples TRBV2 to TRBJ2-2; TRBD1 agrees at 8 bases. V lost 7 bases to trimming and J lost 8 bases; unmatched junction nucleotides: 6. This CDR3 comprises 13 residues. Germline CDR1 SNHLY, CDR2 FYNNEI.

The V gene is TRBV10-3, the J gene TRBJ2-5; D not certain. The CDR3 is 15 residues long. V was pared by 0 bases and J by 2 bases, with 10 bases between. Germline CDR1 reads ENHRY; CDR2 reads SYGVKD. CDR3 nucleotide sequence: TGTGCCATCAGTGAGTCGATAGGTCCTCAAGAGACCCAGTACTTC. Its protein product is CAISESIGPQETQYF.

This chain joins TRBV5-1 and TRBJ2-1; no firm D call. The length of the CDR3 is 13 residues. Germline V gene sequence: CDR1 SGHRS, CDR2 YFSETQ. Trimming removed 4 bases from V and 8 bases from J, with 13 bases in between. CDR3 sequence (DNA): TGCGCCAGCAGCCCACCCAAGCTGGATGAGCAGTTCTTC. It yields the protein CASSPPKLDEQFF.

This sequence joins TRBV10-1 and TRBJ2-3, with D possibly being TRBD1 (5 bases). Trimming shortened V by 1 base and J by 7 bases, and 9 bases separated the two germline ends. There are 13 residues in the CDR3. The germline V gene encodes CDR1 WNHNN and CDR2 SYGVQD (reference sequence). As DNA, the CDR3 is TGCGCCAGCAGTGAGTTAGGGGCAAATACGCAGTATTTT. This sequence encodes CASSELGANTQYF.

The chain combines TRBV5-4 with TRBJ1-3; TRBD1 might be the D (5 bases). The germline CDR1 and CDR2 sequences are SGHNT and YYREEE (reference sequence). Trimming pared 4 bases from V and 3 bases from J, leaving 17 bases between. The CDR3 length is 16 residues. The DNA of the CDR3 is TGTGCCAGCAGCATAGGGACGGGACCGGATGGAAACACCATATATTTT. Amino acid sequence: CASSIGTGPDGNTIYF. Filled out from reference TRBV5-4 and TRBJ1-3, the complete variable domain reads ETGVTQSPTHLIKTRGQQVTLRCSSQSGHNTVSWYQQALGQGPQFIFQYYREEENGRGNFPPRFSGLQFPNYSSELNVNALELDDSALYLCASSIGTGPDGNTIYFGEGSWLTVV.

The J gene is TRBJ2-7, the V gene TRBV6-1, with D possibly matching TRBD1 (6 bases). Trimming left V 2 bases short and J 6 bases short, with 14 bases between. This CDR3 is 14 amino acids long. Germline CDR1 is MNHNS and CDR2 is SASEGT. CDR3 nucleotide sequence: TGTGCCAGCAGTGAATTAGTGAGGGGGAGCGAGCAGTACTTC. Translation: CASSELVRGSEQYF.

The J gene is TRBJ2-3, the V gene TRBV18, with 10 bases identical to TRBD2. V trimming: 3 bases; J trimming: 3 bases; junction bases outside the gene matches: 9. The CDR3 spans 17 residues. Germline CDR1 KGHSH, CDR2 LQKENI. The CDR3 here is CASSPLPLAGVTDTQYF. In DNA form, the CDR3 reads TGTGCCAGCTCACCGCTCCCCCTAGCGGGGGTTACAGATACGCAGTATTTT.

The chain links TRBV5-1 to TRBJ2-5; D may be TRBD2 (6 bases). The CDR3 covers 15 residues. V lost 4 bases and J lost 2, with 15 bases in between. Germline values: CDR1 SGHRS, CDR2 YFSETQ. CDR3: CASSKGTSLQETQYF. CDR3 coding DNA: TGCGCCAGCAGCAAAGGGACTTCCTTACAAGAGACCCAGTACTTC.